This TCR beta chain appears in the sequencing data of a study of vaccination effects on CD4 cells after COVID-19. Study context: Specimens were obtained from a couple of convalescent patients 16 days and one week prior to vaccination.

Concerning this clone: Its antigen is still unknown.

Assay: immunoSEQ multiplex PCR; the TCRdb copy retains only in-frame clones and omits some. The sample lists 45,000 to 70,000 clones, 65% to 80% occurring once. Antigen-specific CD4+ T cells were first expanded with viral peptide pools by the ViraFEST assay and only then sequenced. Having been cultured for approximately ten days, the cells underwent CD4+ T cell isolation. This person caught SARS-CoV-2 sometime from March to December 2020, and PCR testing confirmed the infection. Each well held some 2.2 million PBMC cultured with roughly 9.7 ug/ml peptides and 8.5 to 10 IU/ml IL-2. In the negative control culture, an HIV-1 Nef peptide pool was present. Deletions cut 4 bases from V and 8 bases from J, with 15 bases between. The germline V gene encodes CDR1 SGHDT and CDR2 YYEEEE. The CDR3 runs to 13 residues.

The clonotype comes from a human donor who had a prior SARS-CoV-2 infection. The chain has TRBV5-6 and TRBJ1-2; TRBD1 might be the D (5 bases). Sequencing used CD4+ T cells from PBMCs cultured with HIV peptides, obtained before COVID-19 vaccination. Regarding subset: HIV-1 Nef peptide pool negative control/reference culture. The CDR3 DNA reads as TGTGCCAGCAGCCCTGACAGCCTCGGGGGCTACACCTTC. The encoded protein is CASSPDSLGGYTF.